This T cell receptor (beta chain) originates from a study of CD8+CD57+ T cells in acquired aplastic anemia. Patients included in sequencing had previously demonstrated CD8+CD57+ cell expansion by flow cytometry. This clonotype was seen at least ten times. According to the study, genomic DNA was the template for TCR beta VDJ and CDR3 profiling. TCRdb analysed the reads with MiXCR anew, one entry per CDR3 protein. The data contain just over 450,000 distinct CDR3 sequences, roughly 34% of them singletons. The CDR3 loop spans 17 amino acids. V was clipped by 5 bases and J by 7 bases; unmatched bases: 13. Germline-derived CDR1 and CDR2 are SGHVS and FNYEAQ.

This receptor was taken from a human donor with aplastic anemia. The V gene is TRBV7-6, the J gene TRBJ1-6; 8 nucleotides match TRBD1. Sequenced: sorted CD4+, CD8+, or CD8+CD57+ T cells (not recorded which) from PBMCs. CDR3 sequence (DNA): TGTGCCAGCAGCCCATATGGACAGGGTCTCTCCAATTCACCCCTCCACTTT. Its translation: CASSPYGQGLSNSPLHF. Full variable domain (missing parts from reference TRBV7-6 and TRBJ1-6): GAGVSQSPRYKVTKRGQDVALRCDPISGHVSLYWYRQALGQGPEFLTYFNYEAQQDKSGLPNDRFSAERPEGSISTLTIQRTEQRDSAMYRCASSPYGQGLSNSPLHFGNGTRLTVT.